Here is one T cell receptor beta chain with its context. Only in-frame clones appear in the TCRdb table, and some are missing; sequencing was by immunoSEQ multiplex PCR. The sample carries about 140,000 clones, roughly 80% recorded once. This sample was included in a study of cytotoxic CD8 clonotypes in ibrutinib-treated CLL. The CDR3 has 16 amino acids. Germline V lookup: CDR1 LGHNA, CDR2 YNFKEQ. V was trimmed by 4 bases and J by 6 bases, leaving 18 bases between them. The specimen was PBMCs, collected after 12 months of ibrutinib treatment. The sequence derives from a human donor with chronic lymphocytic leukemia. This chain connects TRBV4-2 to TRBJ2-2, with D possibly matching TRBD1 (6 bases). The CDR3 DNA follows: TGTGCCAGCAGCCTCAGGGGCAGGGTGGATTCCGGGGAGCTGTTTTTT. This translates into CASSLRGRVDSGELFF.